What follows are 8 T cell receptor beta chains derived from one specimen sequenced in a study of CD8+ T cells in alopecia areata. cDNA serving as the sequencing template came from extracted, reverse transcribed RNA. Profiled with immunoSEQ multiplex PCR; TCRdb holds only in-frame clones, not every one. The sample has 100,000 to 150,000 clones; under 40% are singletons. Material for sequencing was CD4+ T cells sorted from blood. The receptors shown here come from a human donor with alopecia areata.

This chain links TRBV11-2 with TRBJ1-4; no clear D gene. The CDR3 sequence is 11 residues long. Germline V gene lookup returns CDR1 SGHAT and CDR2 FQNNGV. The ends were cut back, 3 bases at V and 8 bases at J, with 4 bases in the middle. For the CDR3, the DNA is TGTGCCAGCAGCTTCACAGAAAAACTGTTTTTT. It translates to CASSFTEKLFF.

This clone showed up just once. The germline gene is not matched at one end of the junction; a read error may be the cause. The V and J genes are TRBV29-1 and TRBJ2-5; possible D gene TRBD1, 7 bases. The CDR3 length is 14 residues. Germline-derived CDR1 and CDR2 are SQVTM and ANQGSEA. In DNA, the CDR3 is TGCAGCGTGGCCCGCGGGACAGCCCAAGAGATCCAGTACTTC. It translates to CSVARGTAQEIQYF.

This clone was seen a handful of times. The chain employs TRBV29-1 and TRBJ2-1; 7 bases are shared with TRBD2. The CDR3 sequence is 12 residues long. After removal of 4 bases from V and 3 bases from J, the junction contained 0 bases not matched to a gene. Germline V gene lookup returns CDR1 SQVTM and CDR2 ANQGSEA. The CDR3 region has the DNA TGCAGCGTTGGGGACTACTACAATGAGCAGTTCTTC. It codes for CSVGDYYNEQFF.

The CDR3 region has the DNA TGTGCCAGCAGCTTGGGGGGACAGGGAGGCAATGAGCAGTTCTTC. This sequence encodes CASSLGGQGGNEQFF. V and J are TRBV5-4 and TRBJ2-1; TRBD1 agrees at 9 bases. The germline CDR1 and CDR2 sequences are SGHNT and YYREEE (reference sequence). This CDR3 is 15 amino acids long. V shed 0 bases and J 6 bases; nucleotides not matched to a gene: 4. The full variable domain, completed using reference TRBV5-4 and TRBJ2-1, is ETGVTQSPTHLIKTRGQQVTLRCSSQSGHNTVSWYQQALGQGPQFIFQYYREEENGRGNFPPRFSGLQFPNYSSELNVNALELDDSALYLCASSLGGQGGNEQFFGPGTRLTVL.

The CDR3 reads CASSFSLAAYEQYF. For the CDR3, the DNA is TGTGCCAGCAGCTTCAGCCTAGCGGCCTACGAGCAGTACTTC. The gene calls are TRBV5-6 and TRBJ2-7; 7 nucleotides align to TRBD2. Germline V gene data show CDR1 as SGHDT and CDR2 as YYEEEE. This CDR3 spans 14 amino acids. The V segment lost 2 bases and the J segment 2 bases; nucleotides outside the gene matches: 4.

CDR3 amino acids: CSVDRSQETQYF. The CDR3 nucleotides read TGCAGCGTTGACAGGTCGCAAGAGACCCAGTACTTC. The gene calls are TRBV29-1 and TRBJ2-5; no clear D gene. Per germline, CDR1 SQVTM and CDR2 ANQGSEA. Between the trimmed V and J ends, which lost 3 bases and 2 bases, there was a span of 7 bases. This CDR3 comprises 12 residues.

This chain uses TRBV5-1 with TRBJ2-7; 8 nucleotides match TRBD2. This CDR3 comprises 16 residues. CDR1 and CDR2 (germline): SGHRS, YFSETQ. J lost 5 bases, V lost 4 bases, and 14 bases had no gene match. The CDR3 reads CASSPGRVAGRNEQYF. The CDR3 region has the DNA TGCGCCAGCAGCCCCGGGCGGGTAGCGGGGAGGAACGAGCAGTACTTC.

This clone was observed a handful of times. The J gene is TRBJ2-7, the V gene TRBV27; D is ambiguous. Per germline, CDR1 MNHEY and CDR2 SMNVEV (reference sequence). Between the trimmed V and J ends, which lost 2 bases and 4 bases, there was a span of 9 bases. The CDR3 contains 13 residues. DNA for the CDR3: TGTGCCAGCAGTTTAATTCAGGAGTACGAGCAGTACTTC. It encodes CASSLIQEYEQYF.